This entry is about one T cell receptor (beta chain). The antigen is unknown. Sequencing was performed with immunoSEQ multiplex PCR; in TCRdb, only in-frame clones are kept and a portion is missing. The sample records roughly 45,000 clones, approximately 90% being singletons. This specimen comes from a study of regulatory and conventional T cells in RAG deficiency. Study observations and caveats: In Omenn syndrome, Treg and Tconv repertoires overlapped >85%.

Conventional CD4+ T cells were sorted from blood as CD25-low CD127-high cells. The data also belong to a second study, concerning regulatory T cells. Per that paper: The PCR used 52 TRBV and 13 TRBJ primers. Regulatory T cells showed the strongest V-J pair restriction and V/J gene skewing among patient repertoires.

What was sequenced was CD4+ effector T cells sorted from blood. The source of this sequence is a human donor in good health.

Here the CDR3 DNA reads TGTGCCAGCAGCCCTCGCTACGAGCAGTACTTC. Its translation: CASSPRYEQYF. The chain carries TRBV11-2 and TRBJ2-5, with no clear D. The J call may be in error: the DNA end matches TRBJ2-7 better. CDR1 and CDR2 from the germline V gene are SGHAT and FQNNGV. CDR3 length: 11 amino acids.